The present T cell receptor (beta chain) was sequenced within a study of T cell responses to AZD1222 COVID-19 vaccine. Study-level findings and limits: In all cases, repertoires were sampled only after the peak T cell response.

Measured with immunoSEQ multiplex PCR; TCRdb has only the in-frame clones, and not every one. The sample lists some 87,000 clones; about 90% were seen once. A remark on this clone: No antigen is known for it.

Germline-derived CDR1 and CDR2 are SGHDT and YYEEEE. The V gene lost 1 base and the J gene lost 3 bases, with 9 bases spanning the gap. The CDR3 runs to 14 residues. V and J are TRBV5-6 and TRBJ2-3; possible D gene TRBD1, 5 bases. This sample comprised peripheral blood, obtained on day 0 of MenACWY control vaccination. This receptor was obtained from an adult in good health. The CDR3 DNA reads as TGTGCCAGCAGCTTGCAGGGCCTGACAGATACGCAGTATTTT. Protein sequence: CASSLQGLTDTQYF.